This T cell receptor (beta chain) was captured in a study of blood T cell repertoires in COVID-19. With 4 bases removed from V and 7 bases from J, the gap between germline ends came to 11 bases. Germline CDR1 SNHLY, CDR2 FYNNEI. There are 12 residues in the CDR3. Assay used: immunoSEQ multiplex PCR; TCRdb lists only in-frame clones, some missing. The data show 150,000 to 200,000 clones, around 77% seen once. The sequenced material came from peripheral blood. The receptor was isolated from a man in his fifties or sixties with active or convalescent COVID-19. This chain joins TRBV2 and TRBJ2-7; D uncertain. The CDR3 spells CASSVNVGEQYF. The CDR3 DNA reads TGTGCCAGCAGTGTTAATGTCGGGGAGCAGTACTTC.